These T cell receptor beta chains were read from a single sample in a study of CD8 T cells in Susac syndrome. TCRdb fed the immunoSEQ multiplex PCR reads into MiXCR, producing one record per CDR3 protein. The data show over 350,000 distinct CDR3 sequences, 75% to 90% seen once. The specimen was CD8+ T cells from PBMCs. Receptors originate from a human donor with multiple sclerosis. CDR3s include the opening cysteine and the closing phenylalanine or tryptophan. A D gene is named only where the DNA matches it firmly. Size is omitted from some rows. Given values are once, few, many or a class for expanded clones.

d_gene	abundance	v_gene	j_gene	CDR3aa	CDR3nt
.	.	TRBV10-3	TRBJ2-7	CAISGKGDRISYEQYF	TGTGCCATCAGCGGGAAGGGGGACCGGATCTCCTACGAGCAGTACTTC
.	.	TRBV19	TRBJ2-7	CASSIRGDSAYEQYF	TGTGCCAGTAGTATCCGGGGAGACAGCGCCTACGAGCAGTACTTC
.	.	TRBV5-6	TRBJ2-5	CASSLAGVETQYF	TGTGCCAGCAGCTTGGCAGGGGTGGAGACCCAGTACTTC
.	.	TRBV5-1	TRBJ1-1	CASSLAHEDINTEAFF	TGCGCCAGCAGCTTGGCCCATGAAGACATTAACACTGAAGCTTTCTTT
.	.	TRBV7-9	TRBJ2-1	CASSIGQEQFF	TGTGCCAGCAGCATTGGACAGGAGCAGTTCTTC
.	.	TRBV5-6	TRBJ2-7	CASSAAGLTPREQYF	TGTGCCAGCAGCGCCGCGGGACTCACCCCTAGGGAGCAGTACTTC
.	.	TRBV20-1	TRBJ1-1	CSARAPQRENTEAFF	TGCAGTGCTAGAGCCCCGCAGCGGGAGAACACTGAAGCTTTCTTT
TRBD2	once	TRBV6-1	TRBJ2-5	CASRSGIQETQYF	TGTGCCAGCAGAAGCGGGATTCAAGAGACCCAGTACTTC
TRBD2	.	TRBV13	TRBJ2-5	CASSLEGLEETQYF	TGTGCCAGCAGCTTAGAAGGACTAGAGGAGACCCAGTACTTC
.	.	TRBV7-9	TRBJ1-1	CASGGVMNTEAFF	TGTGCCAGCGGGGGGGTAATGAACACTGAAGCTTTCTTT
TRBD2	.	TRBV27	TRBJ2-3	CASSPRTSGSTDTQYF	TGTGCCAGCAGCCCGAGGACTAGCGGGAGTACAGATACGCAGTATTTT
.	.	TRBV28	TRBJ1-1	CASRGVQGEGTEAFF	TGTGCCAGCAGAGGAGTACAGGGTGAGGGCACTGAAGCTTTCTTT
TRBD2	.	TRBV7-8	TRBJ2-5	CASSFSGRAFQETQYF	TGTGCCAGCAGCTTTAGCGGGAGGGCCTTCCAAGAGACCCAGTACTTC
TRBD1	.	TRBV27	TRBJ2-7	CASRDLTEGQGEYEQYF	TGTGCCAGCAGAGACTTGACGGAAGGACAGGGGGAATACGAGCAGTACTTC
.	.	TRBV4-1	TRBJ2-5	CASSQVPVPGETQYF	TGCGCCAGCAGCCAAGTACCGGTACCAGGGGAGACCCAGTACTTC
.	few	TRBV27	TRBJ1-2	CASSYHPRVGYTF	TGTGCCAGCAGTTACCACCCGCGGGTCGGCTACACCTTC
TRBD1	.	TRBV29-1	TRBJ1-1	CSLNRGERPEAFF	TGCAGCCTAAACAGGGGGGAAAGGCCTGAAGCTTTCTTT
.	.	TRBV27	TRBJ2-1	CASVTGREQFF	TGTGCCAGCGTTACAGGGAGAGAGCAGTTCTTC
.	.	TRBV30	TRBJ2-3	CAWSVPWGALTDTQYF	TGTGCCTGGAGTGTACCTTGGGGGGCCCTCACAGATACGCAGTATTTT
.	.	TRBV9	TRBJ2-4	CASSVGEPHGGGNIQYF	TGTGCCAGCAGCGTAGGGGAGCCTCACGGGGGAGGAAACATTCAGTACTTC
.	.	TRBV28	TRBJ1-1	CASSPRDTEAFF	TGTGCCAGTAGTCCCAGGGACACTGAAGCTTTCTTT
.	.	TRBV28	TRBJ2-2	CASSPGLDGAGELFF	TGTGCCAGCAGTCCGGGACTCGACGGCGCCGGGGAGCTGTTTTTT
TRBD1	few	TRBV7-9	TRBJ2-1	CASSGTVPSYNEQFF	TGTGCCAGCAGCGGGACAGTCCCCTCCTACAATGAGCAGTTCTTC
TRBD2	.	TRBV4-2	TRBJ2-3	CASSQVESGGTDTQYF	TGTGCCAGCAGCCAAGTAGAAAGCGGGGGCACAGATACGCAGTATTTT